Following are 27 T cell receptor beta chains from one sample sequenced in a study of T-cell reconstitution after alpha-beta-depleted transplantation in children. Unique molecular identifiers were built into the TCRbeta library. TCRdb ran MiXCR on the PCR reads and lists one entry per CDR3 protein. The sample shows some 400,000 distinct CDR3 sequences, approximately 20% of them seen only once. Sample: PBMCs from the stem cell graft donor, taken from the stem cell graft. These receptors all come from a human donor who donated a stem cell graft to a child with acute myeloid leukemia.

The genes are TRBV20-1 and TRBJ1-5; D is perhaps TRBD1 (6 bases). Germline V gives CDR1 DFQATT, CDR2 SNEGSKA (reference sequence). V was cut by 7 bases and J by 5 bases, with 21 bases left in between. The CDR3 runs to 15 residues. This CDR3 reads CSGFPRGGEDQPQHF. The CDR3 DNA sequence: TGCAGTGGTTTTCCGAGGGGGGGTGAGGATCAGCCCCAGCATTTT.

This clonotype was picked up a small number of times. The chain couples TRBV29-1 to TRBJ2-7, with 12 positions matching TRBD2. The germline V gene has CDR1 SQVTM and CDR2 ANQGSEA. This CDR3 has 16 amino acids. The junction had 11 bases not matched to a gene; V was cut back by 4 bases and J by 4 bases. CDR3 residues: CSVVGMRTSGKYEQYF. The CDR3 DNA is TGCAGCGTTGTAGGAATGAGGACTAGCGGGAAGTACGAGCAGTACTTC.

This clonotype was counted a few times. The rearrangement joins TRBV27 to TRBJ2-2; TRBD1 or TRBD2 may be the D gene (5 bases each). Looked up from germline, CDR1 is MNHEY and CDR2 is SMNVEV (reference sequence). V lost 6 bases to trimming and J lost 4 bases, with 15 bases between them. The CDR3 covers 15 residues. DNA of the CDR3: TGTGCCAGCAGCATAGAGGGGCGTGGCACCGGGGAGCTGTTTTTT. It translates to CASSIEGRGTGELFF.

At least ten counts were recorded for this clonotype. The V and J genes are TRBV12-3 or TRBV12-4 and TRBJ2-1; D is ambiguous. The CDR3 is made up of 13 amino acids. V lost 1 base and J lost 7, with 8 bases in between. DNA for the CDR3: TGTGCCAGCAGTTTAGGCCAAGTGAATGAGCAGTTCTTC. As protein: CASSLGQVNEQFF.

Only a few counts were recorded for this clonotype. The genes are TRBV7-2 and TRBJ1-2, with a possible D match to TRBD1 (6 bases). V dropped 2 bases and J dropped 4 bases, with 11 bases sitting between them. CDR3 length equals 14 residues. Germline-derived CDR1 and CDR2 are SGHTA and FQGNSA. The CDR3 region has the DNA TGTGCCAGCAGCTTAAGAATCAGGGGCTATGGCTACACCTTC. This translates into CASSLRIRGYGYTF.

This clonotype has only a few counts. The chain links TRBV7-2 to TRBJ2-5; possible D gene TRBD1, 6 bases. The germline gives CDR1 SGHTA, CDR2 FQGNSA. The CDR3 runs to 15 residues. V was shortened by 7 bases and J by 5 bases, with 20 bases between the two germline ends. This CDR3 is CASTPIQGRRETQYF. Here the CDR3 DNA reads TGTGCCAGCACCCCAATCCAGGGGCGGAGGGAGACCCAGTACTTC.

Comment on this clonotype: A much bigger clone sits one base away, suggesting this may be a read error. The chain is built from TRBV12-3 or TRBV12-4 and TRBJ2-1; D is perhaps TRBD1 or TRBD2 (5 bases each). V dropped 6 bases and J dropped 6 bases, with 15 bases sitting between them. The CDR3 is 14 residues long. The CDR3: CASSPGTACNEQFF. CDR3 bases: TGTGCCAGCAGCCCAGGGACCGCCTGCAATGAGCAGTTCTTC.

This clonotype was counted a few times. The CDR3 nucleotides read TGTGCCAGCAGCTTGCCCTTACGACAGAACCACAATGAGCAGTTCTTC. Translation gives CASSLPLRQNHNEQFF. V gene TRBV7-9 combines with J gene TRBJ2-1, with D tentatively TRBD1 (5 bases). Germline V CDR1 and CDR2: SEHNR, FQNEAQ (reference sequence). V lost 3 bases, J lost 5 bases, and 17 bases lay in between. This CDR3 contains 16 residues.

CDR3 residues: CASSRDRGLDEQYF. In DNA, the CDR3 is TGTGCCAGCAGCCGGGACAGGGGGCTGGACGAGCAGTACTTC. The chain carries TRBV9 and TRBJ2-7, with 12 bases fitting TRBD1. The CDR3 is 14 amino acids. Germline V lookup: CDR1 SGDLS, CDR2 YYNGEE. J was trimmed by 5 bases and V by 4 bases; bases with no gene match: 4.

This clonotype was recorded many times. V and J are TRBV12-3 or TRBV12-4 and TRBJ1-1; 8 bases align to TRBD1. V shed 6 bases, J shed 8 bases, and the junction held 8 bases outside the gene matches. The CDR3 contains 13 residues. The CDR3 DNA sequence: TGTGCCAGCAGCTTAAAACAGGGGGAGGAAGCTTTCTTT. It is translated as CASSLKQGEEAFF.

This chain joins TRBV2 and TRBJ2-7; D perhaps matches TRBD2 (5 bases). The V and J ends lost 9 bases and 2 bases respectively, with 20 bases between them. The germline CDR1 and CDR2 sequences are SNHLY and FYNNEI. The CDR3 consists of 15 residues. The CDR3 nucleotides are TGTGCCAGGGGAGTTGAGAGCAGCAGTCCCTACGAGCAGTACTTC. Protein sequence: CARGVESSSPYEQYF.

The chain couples TRBV6-1 to TRBJ1-1, with D uncertain. Germline assignment: CDR1 MNHNS and CDR2 SASEGT. The CDR3 has 13 residues. Trimming stripped 6 bases from V and 1 base from J, with 9 bases between. CDR3 residues: CASRLTKNTEAFF. The CDR3 bases are TGTGCCAGCAGGCTTACCAAGAACACTGAAGCTTTCTTT.

Only a few counts were recorded for this clonotype. J is TRBJ2-7 and V is TRBV12-3 or TRBV12-4; 9 nucleotides match TRBD2. V gave up 4 bases and J gave up 5 bases; unmatched junction bases: 18. The CDR3 is 18 amino acids. The DNA for the CDR3 is TGTGCCAGCAGTTCTAGTATGGTTAGCGGGAGAAACTCTGACGAGCAGTACTTC. Translated, it gives CASSSSMVSGRNSDEQYF.

The chain employs TRBV25-1 and TRBJ2-3, with a weak D call TRBD1 (5 bases). Germline V gene sequence: CDR1 MGHDK, CDR2 SYGVNS. This CDR3 contains 16 residues. V was pared by 6 bases and J by 6 bases, with 22 bases between. The CDR3 region is CASSSPAVVGVDTQYF. The CDR3 DNA is TGTGCCAGCAGCTCCCCAGCAGTAGTAGGGGTGGATACGCAGTATTTT.

Many counts were recorded for this clonotype. J is TRBJ2-3 and V is TRBV6-1; D call uncertain. This CDR3 comprises 14 residues. CDR1 is MNHNS and CDR2 is SASEGT in the germline V gene. Trimming shortened V by 8 bases and J by 0 bases, and 12 bases separated the two germline ends. CDR3 DNA sequence: TGTGCCAGCCGACAACATGACAGCACAGATACGCAGTATTTT. This codes for CASRQHDSTDTQYF.

The rearrangement links TRBV7-8 to TRBJ2-1; 7 bases are shared with TRBD2. The V and J ends lost 6 bases and 2 bases, in that order; junction bases with no gene match: 7. Germline-derived CDR1 and CDR2 are SGHVS and FQNEAQ. The CDR3 is made up of 15 amino acids. CDR3: CASRLRAGAYNEQFF. The CDR3 DNA sequence: TGTGCCAGCAGGCTCCGGGCGGGAGCCTACAATGAGCAGTTCTTC.

This clonotype came up a few times. This sequence joins TRBV12-3 or TRBV12-4 and TRBJ2-1; 13 nucleotides line up with TRBD2. Trimming cost V 7 bases and J 7 bases; bases outside gene matches: 10. The CDR3 runs 16 residues. CDR3 sequence (DNA): TGTGCCAGCACCACCCGCCTGGGACTAGCGGGAAATGAGCAGTTCTTC. It translates to CASTTRLGLAGNEQFF.

This rearrangement joins TRBV2 to TRBJ2-7; unclear D gene. The CDR3 is 14 amino acids. Germline loops: CDR1 SNHLY, CDR2 FYNNEI. V lost 1 base and J lost 2, with 9 bases in between. The CDR3 coding sequence is TGTGCCAGCAGTGAAGGGCGCGGAACCTACGAGCAGTACTTC. Translated: CASSEGRGTYEQYF. The full variable domain, its missing parts supplied by reference TRBV2 and TRBJ2-7, is EPEVTQTPSHQVTQMGQEVILRCVPISNHLYFYWYRQILGQKVEFLVSFYNNEISEKSEIFDDQFSVERPDGSNFTLKIRSTKLEDSAMYFCASSEGRGTYEQYFGPGTRLTVT.

This chain connects TRBV6-5 to TRBJ2-6; unclear D gene. Germline V gives CDR1 MNHEY, CDR2 SVGAGI. The length of the CDR3 is 17 residues. Trimming cost V 4 bases and J 0 bases, with 13 bases left between them. CDR3 sequence: CASSLDGAGSGANVLTF. The CDR3 nucleotides read TGTGCCAGCAGTTTGGACGGCGCTGGCTCTGGGGCCAACGTCCTGACTTTC.

This clonotype was seen only a few times. The chain uses TRBV6-1 and TRBJ2-2; the D gene is possibly TRBD1 (5 bases). This CDR3 is 15 amino acids long. Germline assignment: CDR1 MNHNS and CDR2 SASEGT. V was trimmed by 6 bases and J by 4 bases, leaving 15 bases between them. The CDR3: CASSERLGATGELFF. The CDR3 bases are TGTGCCAGCAGCGAGAGGCTAGGGGCCACCGGGGAGCTGTTTTTT.

This clonotype was picked up a small number of times. The CDR3 nucleotides are TGTGCCACCAGCAGCGCCCTAGGGGCTAGCTCCTACAATGAGCAGTTCTTC. This gives the protein CATSSALGASSYNEQFF. V is TRBV15 and J is TRBJ2-1; D is possibly TRBD1 (5 bases). The V and J ends lost 3 bases and 0 bases respectively, with 15 bases between them. The CDR3 loop spans 17 amino acids. CDR1 is LNHNV, CDR2 YYDKDF, per germline (reference sequence).

The J gene is TRBJ1-6, the V gene TRBV28; D uncertain. The CDR3 totals 12 residues. The germline V gene has CDR1 MDHEN and CDR2 SYDVKM. Trimming cost V 6 bases and J 15 bases, with 15 bases left between them. The chain's CDR3 is CASRKGNQLLHF. The DNA of the CDR3 is TGTGCCAGCAGGAAGGGCAATCAACTCCTCCACTTT.

This clonotype was observed a handful of times. The V gene is TRBV3-1, the J gene TRBJ2-3, with 8 positions matching TRBD2. CDR1 is LGHDT, CDR2 YNNKEL, per germline (reference sequence). This CDR3 is built from 15 residues. With 2 bases clipped from V and 6 bases from J, the junction kept 7 bases outside the gene matches. The CDR3 DNA is TGTGCCAGCAGCCAACCGGGAGGGCCTACTGATACGCAGTATTTT. It is translated as CASSQPGGPTDTQYF.

The chain recombines TRBV10-1 with TRBJ2-1; TRBD1 is a possible D gene (6 bases). Trimming shortened V by 3 bases and J by 2 bases, and 8 bases separated the two germline ends. Per germline, CDR1 WNHNN and CDR2 SYGVQD (reference sequence). The CDR3 is 14 amino acids. The CDR3 region is CASSESGAYNEQFF. Written as DNA, the CDR3 is TGCGCCAGCAGTGAATCAGGGGCCTACAATGAGCAGTTCTTC.

The chain employs TRBV20-1 and TRBJ2-5, with 10 nucleotides matching TRBD2. Germline V gene data show CDR1 as DFQATT and CDR2 as SNEGSKA (reference sequence). After removal of 6 bases from V and 7 bases from J, the junction contained 11 bases not matched to a gene. This CDR3 region has 14 residues. The CDR3 nucleotides are TGCAGTGCGGACAGCGGGAGGGCCCTCGGGACCCAGTACTTC. It translates to CSADSGRALGTQYF.

This clonotype was picked up many times. The CDR3: CSAARQGMGYTF. DNA for the CDR3: TGCAGTGCTGCCAGACAGGGGATGGGCTACACCTTC. J is TRBJ1-2 and V is TRBV20-1; 8 bases map to TRBD1. The CDR3 is made up of 12 amino acids. CDR1 is DFQATT, CDR2 SNEGSKA, per germline (reference sequence). Germline trimming cut 5 bases from V and 8 bases from J; bases unmatched to any gene: 7.

The rearrangement links TRBV6-2 or TRBV6-3 to TRBJ2-7; 7 bases are shared with TRBD1. Trimming at V came to 4 bases and at J to 5 bases, leaving 11 bases not matched to a gene. The CDR3 sequence is 15 residues long. Germline V gene data show CDR1 as MNHEY and CDR2 as SVGEGT. In nucleotides, the CDR3 is TGTGCCAGCAGTTTCTCCGGGACAGCCTTCGACGAGCAGTACTTC. Translating it yields CASSFSGTAFDEQYF.